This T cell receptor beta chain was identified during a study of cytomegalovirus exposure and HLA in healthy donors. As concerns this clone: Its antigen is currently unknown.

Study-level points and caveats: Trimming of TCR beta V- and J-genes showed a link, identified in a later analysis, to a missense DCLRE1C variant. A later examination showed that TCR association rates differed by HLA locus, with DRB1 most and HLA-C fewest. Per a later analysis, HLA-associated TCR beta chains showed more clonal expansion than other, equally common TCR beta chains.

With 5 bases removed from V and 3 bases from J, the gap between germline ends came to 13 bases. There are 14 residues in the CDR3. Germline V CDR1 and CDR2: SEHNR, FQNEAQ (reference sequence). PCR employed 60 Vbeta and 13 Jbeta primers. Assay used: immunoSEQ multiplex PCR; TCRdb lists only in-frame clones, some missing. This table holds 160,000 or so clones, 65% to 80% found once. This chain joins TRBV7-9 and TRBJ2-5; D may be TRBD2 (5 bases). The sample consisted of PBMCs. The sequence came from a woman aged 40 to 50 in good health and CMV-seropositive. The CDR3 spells CASSPQTIKETQYF. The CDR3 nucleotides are TGTGCCAGCAGCCCCCAGACTATAAAAGAGACCCAGTACTTC.